These T cell receptor beta chains were read from a single sample in a study of blood T cell repertoires in COVID-19. Sequencing was performed with immunoSEQ multiplex PCR; in TCRdb, only in-frame clones are kept and a portion is missing. The table includes roughly 320,000 clones, 85% to 90% detected once. The sample consisted of peripheral blood. Receptors originate from a woman aged 45-60 years with COVID-19, enrolled during active disease. Both conserved end residues are part of each CDR3. The D gene is left open where the match is weak. Clone size, where shown, is once, few, many, or a class for clones that have expanded.

D: TRBD1; V: TRBV7-9; J: TRBJ2-1; size: NA; CDR3: CASSRSGGGNEQFF; DNA: TGTGCCAGCAGCAGATCAGGGGGCGGCAATGAGCAGTTCTTC
D: TRBD2; V: TRBV13; J: TRBJ2-7; size: NA; CDR3: CASSPRGEDEQYF; DNA: TGTGCCAGCAGCCCCCGGGGGGAGGACGAGCAGTACTTC
D: TRBD2; V: TRBV5-1; J: TRBJ2-2; size: few; CDR3: CASGRTSPNTGELFF; DNA: TGCGCCAGCGGCAGGACTAGCCCAAACACCGGGGAGCTGTTTTTT
D: NA; V: TRBV6-5; J: TRBJ2-1; size: once; CDR3: CASSYSGAAYNEQFF; DNA: TGTGCCAGCAGTTACTCCGGAGCGGCCTACAATGAGCAGTTCTTC
D: TRBD1; V: TRBV11-3; J: TRBJ1-1; size: NA; CDR3: CASSSSGDRGSAFF; DNA: TGTGCCAGCAGCTCTTCCGGGGACAGGGGATCGGCTTTCTTT
D: NA; V: TRBV11-3; J: TRBJ1-1; size: NA; CDR3: CASSHGQTINTEAFF; DNA: TGTGCCAGCAGCCACGGACAGACAATAAACACTGAAGCTTTCTTT
D: TRBD2; V: TRBV6-4; J: TRBJ2-1; size: NA; CDR3: CASRLAGGDEQFF; DNA: TGTGCCAGCAGACTAGCGGGAGGGGATGAGCAGTTCTTC
D: TRBD1; V: TRBV14; J: TRBJ1-1; size: NA; CDR3: CASSQRTGVAEAFF; DNA: TGTGCCAGCAGCCAACGAACAGGGGTGGCTGAAGCTTTCTTT
D: NA; V: TRBV19; J: TRBJ2-1; size: NA; CDR3: CASSTVFNEQFF; DNA: TGTGCCAGTAGTACTGTGTTTAATGAGCAGTTCTTC
D: TRBD1; V: TRBV5-4; J: TRBJ2-5; size: NA; CDR3: CASSSRGRLETQYF; DNA: TGTGCCAGCAGCTCCAGGGGGCGCTTAGAGACCCAGTACTTC
D: TRBD1; V: TRBV28; J: TRBJ2-1; size: NA; CDR3: CASSLSNRGNEQFF; DNA: TGTGCCAGCAGTCTTTCAAACAGGGGGAATGAGCAGTTCTTC
D: NA; V: TRBV30; J: TRBJ2-6; size: NA; CDR3: CAWSPRRGSGANVLTF; DNA: TGTGCCTGGAGTCCGCGTCGGGGCTCTGGGGCCAACGTCCTGACTTTC
D: NA; V: TRBV2; J: TRBJ2-2; size: NA; CDR3: CASSVYSNTGELFF; DNA: TGTGCCAGCAGTGTTTACTCGAACACCGGGGAGCTGTTTTTT
D: NA; V: TRBV25-1; J: TRBJ2-7; size: NA; CDR3: CASSERTGQQYF; DNA: TGTGCCAGCAGTGAAAGAACCGGTCAGCAGTACTTC
D: NA; V: TRBV18; J: TRBJ2-3; size: NA; CDR3: CASSPEPATDTQYF; DNA: TGTGCCAGCTCACCCGAGCCCGCCACAGATACGCAGTATTTT
D: NA; V: TRBV18; J: TRBJ1-5; size: NA; CDR3: CASSPPGQTDGPQHF; DNA: TGTGCCAGCTCACCTCCCGGACAGACGGACGGGCCCCAGCATTTT
D: TRBD2; V: TRBV13; J: TRBJ2-1; size: NA; CDR3: CASSSRRTSVNNEQFF; DNA: TGTGCCAGCAGCTCCCGCCGGACTAGCGTCAACAATGAGCAGTTCTTC
D: TRBD1; V: TRBV27; J: TRBJ2-1; size: NA; CDR3: CASSLFTGVGQFF; DNA: TGTGCCAGCAGCCTATTCACAGGGGTGGGGCAGTTCTTC
D: NA; V: TRBV27; J: TRBJ1-2; size: once; CDR3: CASRDGQPSARYTF; DNA: TGTGCCAGCAGAGATGGACAGCCTTCCGCCCGCTACACCTTC
D: TRBD2; V: TRBV5-4; J: TRBJ2-7; size: NA; CDR3: CASSYPWTSGSCEQYF; DNA: TGTGCCAGCAGCTACCCTTGGACTAGCGGGAGTTGTGAGCAGTACTTC
D: NA; V: TRBV14; J: TRBJ1-1; size: NA; CDR3: CASSQDWGGTEAFF; DNA: TGTGCCAGCAGCCAAGATTGGGGGGGCACTGAAGCTTTCTTT
D: TRBD1; V: TRBV5-4; J: TRBJ2-1; size: many; CDR3: CASSRLGQALEYEQFF; DNA: TGTGCCAGCAGCCGATTAGGACAGGCCCTTGAGTATGAGCAGTTCTTC
D: NA; V: TRBV19; J: TRBJ2-3; size: NA; CDR3: CASSNGGAPSTDTQYF; DNA: TGTGCCAGTAGTAATGGGGGCGCCCCCAGCACAGATACGCAGTATTTT
D: TRBD2; V: TRBV5-1; J: TRBJ2-1; size: NA; CDR3: CASSLASGLDYNEQFF; DNA: TGCGCCAGCAGCTTGGCCAGCGGACTAGACTACAATGAGCAGTTCTTC
D: NA; V: TRBV10-2; J: TRBJ1-6; size: NA; CDR3: CASSDSQVDSPLHF; DNA: TGCGCCAGCAGTGATTCGCAGGTAGATTCACCCCTCCACTTT
D: TRBD1; V: TRBV7-9; J: TRBJ2-5; size: NA; CDR3: CASSLVRGPQGAKETQYF; DNA: TGTGCCAGCAGCTTAGTCCGGGGTCCACAGGGGGCGAAAGAGACCCAGTACTTC
D: NA; V: TRBV30; J: TRBJ2-7; size: NA; CDR3: CAWSVSTYEQYF; DNA: TGTGCCTGGAGTGTTAGCACCTACGAGCAGTACTTC
D: NA; V: TRBV30; J: TRBJ2-7; size: NA; CDR3: CAWTAGAGEQYF; DNA: TGTGCCTGGACCGCAGGGGCGGGCGAGCAGTACTTC
D: NA; V: TRBV6-5; J: TRBJ2-1; size: NA; CDR3: CASTLYLSSYNEQFF; DNA: TGTGCCAGCACCCTTTACTTGAGCTCCTACAATGAGCAGTTCTTC
D: NA; V: TRBV3-1/TRBV3-2; J: TRBJ1-2; size: NA; CDR3: CASSQQTATYGYTF; DNA: TGTGCCAGCAGCCAACAGACAGCGACCTATGGCTACACCTTC
D: NA; V: TRBV24-1; J: TRBJ2-2; size: NA; CDR3: CATSDPMRVGELFF; DNA: TGTGCCACCAGTGATCCGATGCGCGTCGGGGAGCTGTTTTTT
D: TRBD1; V: TRBV2; J: TRBJ1-5; size: NA; CDR3: CASSAQGGSNQPQHF; DNA: TGTGCCAGCAGTGCACAGGGGGGGAGCAATCAGCCCCAGCATTTT
D: NA; V: TRBV21-1; J: TRBJ2-2; size: NA; CDR3: CASSNARSEDTGELFF; DNA: TGTGCCAGCAGCAATGCGAGGAGCGAGGACACCGGGGAGCTGTTTTTT
D: NA; V: TRBV30; J: TRBJ2-1; size: NA; CDR3: CAWSGSGSYNEQFF; DNA: TGTGCCTGGAGTGGTAGCGGATCCTACAATGAGCAGTTCTTC
D: TRBD1; V: TRBV4-2; J: TRBJ2-1; size: once; CDR3: CASSQVLGTANEQFF; DNA: TGTGCCAGCAGCCAAGTCCTGGGGACAGCGAATGAGCAGTTCTTC
D: NA; V: TRBV5-1; J: TRBJ1-6; size: NA; CDR3: CASSPWSSYNSPLHF; DNA: TGCGCCAGCAGCCCCTGGAGCTCCTATAATTCACCCCTCCACTTT
D: TRBD2; V: TRBV6-6; J: TRBJ2-7; size: NA; CDR3: CASSEGGAGGGYEQYF; DNA: TGTGCCAGCAGCGAGGGGGGAGCGGGAGGCGGCTACGAGCAGTACTTC